This T cell receptor (beta chain) was sequenced for a study of blood T cell repertoires in COVID-19. On the study more broadly: T cells, B-cell-depleted T cells, or PBMCs supplied cDNA or gDNA.

Original processing methods: Amplification of reference gene primers provided the estimated nucleated cell counts. TCRdb keeps only in-frame clones here, not all; method: immunoSEQ multiplex PCR. The D gene and trimming were derived from the DNA, and the V and J assignments and clone size from that table. The table has some 260,000 clones, around 90% seen once. The CDR3 spans 15 residues. V lost 6 bases and J lost 6; bases outside the gene matches: 9. The V gene's germline CDR1 is SGHNT and CDR2 YYREEE (reference sequence). This clone appeared a few times. The sequenced sample was peripheral blood. This chain joins TRBV5-4 and TRBJ2-1; 10 bases line up with TRBD2. The sequence came from a woman aged 25 to 39 with acute or convalescent COVID-19. The CDR3 coding sequence is TGTGCCAGCAAACCCGGGACTAGCGTACTCAATGAGCAGTTCTTC. Its protein product is CASKPGTSVLNEQFF.